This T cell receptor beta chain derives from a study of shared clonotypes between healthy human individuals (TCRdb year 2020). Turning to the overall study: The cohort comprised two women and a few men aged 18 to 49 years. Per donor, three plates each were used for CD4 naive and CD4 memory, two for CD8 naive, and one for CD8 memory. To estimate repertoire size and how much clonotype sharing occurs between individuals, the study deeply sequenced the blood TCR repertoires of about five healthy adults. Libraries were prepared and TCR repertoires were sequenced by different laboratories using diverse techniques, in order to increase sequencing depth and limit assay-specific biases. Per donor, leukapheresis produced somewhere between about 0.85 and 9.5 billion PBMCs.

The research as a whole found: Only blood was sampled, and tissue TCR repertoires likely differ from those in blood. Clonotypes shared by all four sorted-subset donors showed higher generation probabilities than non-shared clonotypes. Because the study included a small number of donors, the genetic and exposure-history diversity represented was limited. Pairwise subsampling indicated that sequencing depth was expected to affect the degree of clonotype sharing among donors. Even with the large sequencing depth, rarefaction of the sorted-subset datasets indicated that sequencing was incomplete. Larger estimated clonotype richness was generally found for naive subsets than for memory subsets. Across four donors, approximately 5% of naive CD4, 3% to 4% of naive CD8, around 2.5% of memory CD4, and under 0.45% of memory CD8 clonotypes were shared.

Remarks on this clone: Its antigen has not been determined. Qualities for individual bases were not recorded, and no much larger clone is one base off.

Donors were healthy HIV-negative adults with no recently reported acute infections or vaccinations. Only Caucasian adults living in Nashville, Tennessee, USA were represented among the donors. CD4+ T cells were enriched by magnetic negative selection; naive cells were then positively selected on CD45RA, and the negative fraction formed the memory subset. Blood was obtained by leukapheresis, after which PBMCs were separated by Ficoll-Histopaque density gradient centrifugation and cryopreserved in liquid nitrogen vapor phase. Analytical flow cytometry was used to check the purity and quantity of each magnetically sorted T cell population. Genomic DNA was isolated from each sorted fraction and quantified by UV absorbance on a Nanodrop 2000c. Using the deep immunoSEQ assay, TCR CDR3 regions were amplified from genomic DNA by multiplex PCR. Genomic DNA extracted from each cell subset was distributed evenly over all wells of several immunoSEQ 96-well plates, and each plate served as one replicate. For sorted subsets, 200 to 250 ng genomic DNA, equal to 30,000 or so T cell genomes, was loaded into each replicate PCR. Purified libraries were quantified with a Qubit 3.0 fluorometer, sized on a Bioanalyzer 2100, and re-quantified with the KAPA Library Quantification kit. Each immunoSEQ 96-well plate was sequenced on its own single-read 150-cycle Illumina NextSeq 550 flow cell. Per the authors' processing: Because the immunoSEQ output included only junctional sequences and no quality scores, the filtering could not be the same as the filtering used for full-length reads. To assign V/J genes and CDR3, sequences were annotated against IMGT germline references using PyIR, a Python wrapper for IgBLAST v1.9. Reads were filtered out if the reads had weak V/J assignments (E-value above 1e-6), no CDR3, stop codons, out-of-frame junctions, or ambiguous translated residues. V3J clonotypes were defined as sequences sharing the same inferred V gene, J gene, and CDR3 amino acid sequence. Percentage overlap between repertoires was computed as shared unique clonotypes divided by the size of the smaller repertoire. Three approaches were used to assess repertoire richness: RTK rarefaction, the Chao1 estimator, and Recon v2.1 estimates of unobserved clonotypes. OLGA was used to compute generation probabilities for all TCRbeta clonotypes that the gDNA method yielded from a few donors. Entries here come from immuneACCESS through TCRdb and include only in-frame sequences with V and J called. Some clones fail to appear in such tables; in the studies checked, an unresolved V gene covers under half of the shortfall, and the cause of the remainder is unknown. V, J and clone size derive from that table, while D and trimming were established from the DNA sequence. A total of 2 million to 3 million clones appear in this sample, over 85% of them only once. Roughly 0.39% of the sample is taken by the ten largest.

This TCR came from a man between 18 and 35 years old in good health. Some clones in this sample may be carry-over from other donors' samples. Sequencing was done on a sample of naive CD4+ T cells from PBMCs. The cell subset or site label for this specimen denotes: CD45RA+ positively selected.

Read as DNA, the sequence is TGTGCCAGCAGTTACGAGCGGGAGGGCCTCTACGAGCAGTACTTC. Translated, it gives CASSYEREGLYEQYF. The sequence links TRBV6-5 to TRBJ2-7, with 10 bases matching TRBD2. CDR1 and CDR2 (MNHEY, SVGAGI) derive from the germline V gene. V lost 2 bases and J lost 3 bases, and the count of bases not matched to a germline gene is 4. The cysteine opens and the phenylalanine closes a CDR3 of 15 amino acids. Solely the CDR3 DNA is kept, with 45 bases framed from the first base.